This T cell receptor (beta chain) was found in a study of T cell repertoires in aging, cancer and after chemotherapy. At the level of the study: Approximately 9.6 million TCR reads were in the whole dataset. Regarding the study as a whole: In healthy donors, age-related TCR diversity loss mainly reflected lost richness. Untreated cancer patients had significantly lower blood TCR diversity than age-matched healthy donors. The repertoire data cannot show anything about immunological memory following chemotherapy.

TRB rearrangements spanning V, D and J were amplified using mixed TRB-A/B primers. In TCRdb, the multiplex PCR reads were re-called with MiXCR into one record per CDR3 protein. The sample has approximately 3,000 distinct CDR3 sequences; under 40% are singletons. V gave up 7 bases and J gave up 3 bases, with 19 bases separating them. Germline CDR1 PRHDT, CDR2 FYEKMQ (reference sequence). This CDR3 contains 15 residues. As regards this clonotype: Its antigen is unidentified.

Peripheral blood genomic DNA, not sorted cells or RNA, was the template. This chain connects TRBV13 to TRBJ2-7; D may match TRBD1 or TRBD2 (6 bases each). The source material was blood. The origin of this receptor is a human donor with a solid tumor. CDR3 DNA sequence: TGTGCCAGCACAATTTCAGGGGCGGGAAACTACGAGCAGTACTTC. It codes for CASTISGAGNYEQYF.